What follows describes a single T cell receptor (beta chain). The antigen is unknown. PCR used 60 Vbeta primers and 13 Jbeta primers. Some clones are missing from TCRdb's copy, which holds only in-frame ones; the method was immunoSEQ multiplex PCR. The sample records roughly 260,000 clones, approximately 84% being singletons. The record originates from a study of cytomegalovirus exposure and HLA in healthy donors. Findings of the study overall: Sequencing depth roughly uniform across donors was assumed in presence/absence analyses. Among CMV-associated TCR beta chains, most appeared HLA-restricted in a later analysis.

The V end was cut by 6 bases, the J end by 1 base, with 21 bases between. Germline V gene sequence: CDR1 SQVTM, CDR2 ANQGSEA. The CDR3 extends over 16 amino acids. This TCR was recovered from a woman in her thirties or forties in good health and CMV-seropositive. Material: PBMCs. This chain joins TRBV29-1 and TRBJ1-1; no firm D call. DNA of the CDR3: TGCAGCGTCGAAACTTCCCGCCGTTCCGAGAACACTGAAGCTTTCTTT. Protein: CSVETSRRSENTEAFF.